This T cell receptor (beta chain) was documented in a study of blood T cell repertoires in COVID-19. Study information: PBMCs, B-cell-depleted T cells, or T cells provided the cDNA or gDNA that made up the material.

During active infection, Seattle patients enrolled and were then monitored through disease. The length of the CDR3 is 13 residues. V was trimmed by 5 bases and J by 0 bases, leaving 8 bases between them. In germline, CDR1 is GTSNPN, CDR2 SVGIG (reference sequence). Libraries were prepared by immunoSEQ multiplex PCR; TCRdb keeps only in-frame clonotypes and omits some of them. The sample holds 300,000 to 400,000 clones; more than 70% are singletons and the top ten take roughly 6.6%. This chain joins TRBV30 and TRBJ1-3; D not resolved. This TCR derives from a woman in her 70s with COVID-19, enrolled during active disease. The sequenced sample was peripheral blood. The CDR3 here is CAWGTHSGNTIYF. The DNA for the CDR3 is TGTGCCTGGGGTACACACTCTGGAAACACCATATATTTT.